This T cell receptor beta chain was captured in a study of sequential checkpoint blockade in melanoma. Overall study: After both sequences, patients received maintenance nivolumab.

TCRdb's copy holds only in-frame clones and misses some; the assay was immunoSEQ multiplex PCR. The top ten hold over 20% of the sample, which has some 16,000 clones, 85% to 95% seen once. The CDR3 runs 13 residues. V lost 2 bases, J lost 7 bases, and 8 bases lay in between. Per germline, CDR1 MDHEN and CDR2 SYDVKM. Documented treatment: randomized to nivolumab then ipilimumab (arm A) or the reverse (arm B). DNA-damaging chemotherapy had not been given to any patient beforehand. Sorted cells were live CD3+CD8+, lacking CD19 and CD56, from PBMCs. The chain joins TRBV28 to TRBJ1-4, with D hard to call. Sequencing was performed on CD8+ T cells sorted from blood (inferred from file names), taken from a patient given nivolumab and ipilimumab in sequence. This sequence originates from a human donor with melanoma. The CDR3 nucleotides are TGTGCCAGCAGTTTAAGAGGGAGTGAAAAACTGTTTTTT. It specifies CASSLRGSEKLFF. Variable domain in full (rest from reference TRBV28 and TRBJ1-4): DVKVTQSSRYLVKRTGEKVFLECVQDMDHENMFWYRQDPGLGLRLIYFSYDVKMKEKGDIPEGYSVSREKKERFSLILESASTNQTSMYLCASSLRGSEKLFFGSGTQLSVL.